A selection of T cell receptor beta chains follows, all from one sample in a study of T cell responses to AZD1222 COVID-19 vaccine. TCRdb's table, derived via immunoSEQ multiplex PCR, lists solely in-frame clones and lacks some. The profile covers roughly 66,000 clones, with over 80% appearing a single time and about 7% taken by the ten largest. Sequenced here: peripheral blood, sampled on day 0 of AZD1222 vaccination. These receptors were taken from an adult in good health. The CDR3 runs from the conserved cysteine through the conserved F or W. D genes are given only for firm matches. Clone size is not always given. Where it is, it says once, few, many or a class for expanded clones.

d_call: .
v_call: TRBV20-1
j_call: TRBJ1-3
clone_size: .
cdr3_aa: CSASPASGNTIYF
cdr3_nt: TGCAGTGCTAGTCCAGCAAGCGGAAACACCATATATTTT

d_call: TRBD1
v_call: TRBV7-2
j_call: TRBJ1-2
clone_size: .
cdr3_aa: CASSFSTGGLGYGYTF
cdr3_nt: TGTGCCAGCAGCTTCTCAACAGGGGGCCTAGGCTATGGCTACACCTTC

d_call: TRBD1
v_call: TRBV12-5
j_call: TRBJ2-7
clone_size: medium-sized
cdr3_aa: CASGSTGPCYEQYF
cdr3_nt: TGTGCTAGTGGTTCGACAGGGCCTTGCTACGAGCAGTACTTC

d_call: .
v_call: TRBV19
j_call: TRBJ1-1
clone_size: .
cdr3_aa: CASSMPGQNTEAFF
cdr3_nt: TGTGCCAGTAGTATGCCCGGACAGAACACTGAAGCTTTCTTT

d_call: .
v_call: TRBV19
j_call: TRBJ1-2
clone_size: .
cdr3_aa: CASSIDWRLNYGYTF
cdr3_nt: TGTGCCAGTAGTATAGATTGGCGGCTAAACTATGGCTACACCTTC

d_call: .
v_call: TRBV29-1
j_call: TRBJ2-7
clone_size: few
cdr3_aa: CSVYYNYEQYF
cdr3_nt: TGCAGCGTCTACTACAACTACGAGCAGTACTTC

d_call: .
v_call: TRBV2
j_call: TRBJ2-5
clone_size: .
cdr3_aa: CASMVVVETQYF
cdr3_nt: TGTGCCAGCATGGTGGTGGTAGAGACCCAGTACTTC

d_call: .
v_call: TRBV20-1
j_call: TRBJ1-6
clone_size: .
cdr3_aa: CSAGGGALHF
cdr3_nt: TGCAGTGCTGGGGGAGGGGCCCTCCACTTT

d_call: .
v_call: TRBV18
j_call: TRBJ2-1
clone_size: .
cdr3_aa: CASSPGVAYNEQFF
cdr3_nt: TGTGCCAGCTCACCAGGGGTCGCCTACAATGAGCAGTTCTTC

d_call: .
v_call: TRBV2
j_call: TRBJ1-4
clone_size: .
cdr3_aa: CASSEGRGSRF
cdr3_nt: TGTGCCAGCAGTGAAGGGAGGGGAAGCCGTTTT

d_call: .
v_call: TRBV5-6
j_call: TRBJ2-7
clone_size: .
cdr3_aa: CASSPGPGTGQYF
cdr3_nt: TGTGCCAGCAGCCCAGGGCCAGGGACCGGGCAGTACTTC

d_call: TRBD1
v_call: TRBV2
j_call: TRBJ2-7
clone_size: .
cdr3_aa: CASSDFSSEGGNYEQYF
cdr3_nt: TGTGCCAGCAGTGATTTTTCGAGTGAAGGGGGCAATTACGAGCAGTACTTC

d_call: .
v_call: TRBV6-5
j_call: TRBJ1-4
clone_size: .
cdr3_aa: CASSYQGGTNEKLFF
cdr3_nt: TGTGCCAGCAGTTACCAGGGTGGGACTAATGAAAAACTGTTTTTT

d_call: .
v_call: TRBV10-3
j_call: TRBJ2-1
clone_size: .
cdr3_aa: CAISENNEQFF
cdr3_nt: TGTGCCATCAGTGAGAATAATGAGCAGTTCTTC

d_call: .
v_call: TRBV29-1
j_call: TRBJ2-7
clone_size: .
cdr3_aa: CSTTGDNTYEQYF
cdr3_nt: TGCAGCACCACTGGGGACAACACCTACGAGCAGTACTTC